What follows are 28 T cell receptor beta chains derived from one specimen sequenced in a study of T-cell memory formation after mild COVID-19. Each CDR3 protein gets one entry after TCRdb re-called the 5' RACE reads with MiXCR. The table has 300,000 to 400,000 distinct CDR3 sequences, 28% seen once. Sequenced input: PBMCs or a T cell subset sorted from them (not recorded which). All receptors come from an adult woman who had mild COVID-19 (a few samples of this study predate the infection). Cell type and time point are not known.

A few counts support this clonotype. This chain joins TRBV6-6 and TRBJ2-3, with TRBD1 matching 7 bases. CDR1 MNHNY and CDR2 SVGAGI come from the germline V gene (reference sequence). CDR3 length: 15 amino acids. V was clipped by 5 bases and J by 2 bases; unmatched bases: 7. The CDR3 is CASSHRDRLTDTQYF. CDR3 DNA sequence: TGTGCCAGCAGTCACCGGGACAGACTCACAGATACGCAGTATTTT.

The J gene is TRBJ2-3, the V gene TRBV11-3; D unresolved. V was trimmed by 5 bases and J by 0 bases, leaving 12 bases between them. Germline V gene lookup returns CDR1 SGHNT and CDR2 YENEEA. The CDR3 is made up of 15 amino acids. DNA of the CDR3: TGTGCCAGCAGCCGTAATTCCTACAGCACAGATACGCAGTATTTT. Protein: CASSRNSYSTDTQYF.

There are a few counts of this clonotype. The rearrangement links TRBV6-5 to TRBJ1-1, with D hard to call. Trimming took off 0 bases at V and 1 base at J, with 9 bases between the two ends. Germline CDR1 and CDR2: MNHEY and SVGAGI. The CDR3 consists of 15 residues. CDR3 in amino acids: CASSYSYVGNTEAFF. Here the CDR3 DNA reads TGTGCCAGCAGTTACTCGTACGTCGGGAACACTGAAGCTTTCTTT.

The V gene is TRBV20-1, the J gene TRBJ1-3, with a possible D match to TRBD1 (5 bases). The germline V gene encodes CDR1 DFQATT and CDR2 SNEGSKA (reference sequence). This CDR3 region has 14 residues. V lost 3 bases and J lost 0, with 9 bases in between. The chain's CDR3 is CSARKRGSGNTIYF. The CDR3 DNA sequence: TGCAGTGCTAGGAAGAGGGGCTCTGGAAACACCATATATTTT.

This chain uses TRBV5-6 with TRBJ2-7; 11 bases match TRBD1. The CDR3 consists of 14 residues. V shed 4 bases, J shed 2 bases, and the junction held 2 bases outside the gene matches. Per germline, CDR1 SGHDT and CDR2 YYEEEE. Written as DNA, the CDR3 is TGTGCCAGCAGCACGGGACAGGGGGCCTACGAGCAGTACTTC. Translated: CASSTGQGAYEQYF.

The CDR3 region has the DNA TGCAGCGTTGTCCGTGTGGAGAACACTGAAGCTTTCTTT. It yields the protein CSVVRVENTEAFF. This chain joins TRBV29-1 and TRBJ1-1; no clear D. Germline loops: CDR1 SQVTM, CDR2 ANQGSEA. This CDR3 contains 13 residues. V shed 4 bases and J shed 1 base, with 10 bases lying between them.

This clonotype was detected only once. The chain links TRBV29-1 to TRBJ2-1; tentatively, D is TRBD2 (6 bases). The CDR3 length is 13 residues. CDR1 SQVTM and CDR2 ANQGSEA come from the germline V gene. V was trimmed by 7 bases and J by 2 bases, leaving 12 bases between them. CDR3 loop: CSALAHAYNEQFF. The CDR3 DNA follows: TGCAGCGCCCTAGCGCACGCCTACAATGAGCAGTTCTTC.

The chain links TRBV7-3 to TRBJ2-1; 15 positions match TRBD2. The germline V gene has CDR1 SGHTA and CDR2 FQGTGA. V dropped 5 bases and J dropped 0; count of bases not matched to a gene: 11. The CDR3 is 20 residues long. The CDR3 DNA reads as TGTGCCAGCAGCAACCGCCCGGGACTAGCGGGGGGCCCCTCCTACAATGAGCAGTTCTTC. It is translated as CASSNRPGLAGGPSYNEQFF.

J is TRBJ1-1 and V is TRBV12-3 or TRBV12-4; no clear D gene. The CDR3 sequence is 11 residues long. Trimming took 3 bases from V and 7 from J, leaving 6 bases between them. CDR3 in amino acids: CASSLGREAFF. The CDR3 bases are TGTGCCAGCAGTTTGGGCCGTGAAGCTTTCTTT.

This clonotype appeared a few times. The V call is TRBV6-6, the J call TRBJ2-1; 12 nucleotides match TRBD2. The CDR3 runs to 15 residues. The ends lost 2 bases at V and 12 bases at J; junction bases unmatched: 8. Per the germline V gene, CDR1 is MNHNY and CDR2 is SVGAGI (reference sequence). CDR3 DNA sequence: TGTGCCAGCAGTTACGCACTAGCGGGGGGCAGAGGGCAGTTCTTC. Encoded protein: CASSYALAGGRGQFF.

The V call is TRBV5-5, the J call TRBJ2-1; D gene uncertain. The CDR3 contains 14 residues. Germline assignment: CDR1 SGHKS and CDR2 YYEKEE (reference sequence). Trimming stripped 3 bases from V and 5 bases from J, with 12 bases between. DNA of the CDR3: TGTGCCAGCAGCTGGTGGGGTTCTCACAATGAGCAGTTCTTC. Encoded protein: CASSWWGSHNEQFF.

In this sample, this clonotype turned up a few times. This sequence joins TRBV7-6 and TRBJ2-2; 12 nucleotides align to TRBD2. Losses at the gene ends were 5 bases for V and 1 base for J; bases not matched to a gene: 8. CDR3 size: 18 residues. Germline CDR1 is SGHVS and CDR2 is FNYEAQ. The CDR3 DNA follows: TGTGCCAGCAGCCTCAGGACTAGCGGGGCCAAGAACACCGGGGAGCTGTTTTTT. Residues: CASSLRTSGAKNTGELFF.

The rearrangement uses TRBV9 and TRBJ1-4; possibly TRBD1 for D (6 bases). CDR1 SGDLS and CDR2 YYNGEE come from the germline V gene. This CDR3 spans 15 amino acids. V was shortened by 4 bases and J by 8 bases, with 18 bases between the two germline ends. In nucleotides, the CDR3 is TGTGCCAGCAGCCCAAGAGGGGGGATTGGAGAAAAACTGTTTTTT. Amino acids: CASSPRGGIGEKLFF.

This clonotype has a handful of counts. The chain employs TRBV4-2 and TRBJ2-3; 11 nucleotides align to TRBD2. Unmatched junction bases numbered 5, after V lost 3 bases and J lost 0 bases. CDR1 LGHNA and CDR2 YNFKEQ come from the germline V gene. The CDR3 contains 17 residues. CDR3 coding DNA: TGTGCCAGCAGCCAGATGGGACTAGCGGTGAGCACAGATACGCAGTATTTT. It is translated as CASSQMGLAVSTDTQYF.

V and J are TRBV5-1 and TRBJ2-3; D gene uncertain. Trimming removed 4 bases from V and 4 bases from J, with 16 bases in between. In germline, CDR1 is SGHRS, CDR2 YFSETQ. This CDR3 is built from 15 residues. CDR3 region: CASSPGSPTADTQYF. In DNA form, the CDR3 reads TGCGCCAGCAGCCCTGGGTCCCCAACGGCAGATACGCAGTATTTT.

Concerning this clonotype itself: At one boundary the junction diverges from the germline segment, which might be a read error. The chain recombines TRBV3-1 with TRBJ2-1; D gene unclear. This CDR3 is 12 amino acids long. Germline CDR1 reads LGHDT; CDR2 reads YNNKEL (reference sequence). CDR3: CASSQGKASSVF. The CDR3 DNA is TGTGCCAGCAGCCAAGGAAAAGCGTCGAGTGTTTTC.

The CDR3 loop reads CATVGPANNEQFF. DNA for the CDR3: TGTGCCACCGTAGGACCAGCAAACAATGAGCAGTTCTTC. The chain carries TRBV15 and TRBJ2-1, with unresolved D. CDR3 length: 13 amino acids. CDR1 is LNHNV, CDR2 YYDKDF, per germline (reference sequence). The germline V and J ends were trimmed by 8 bases and 5 bases, with 13 bases remaining between them. The full variable domain, in which reference TRBV15 and TRBJ2-1 provide the parts outside the CDR3, is DAMVIQNPRYQVTQFGKPVTLSCSQTLNHNVMYWYQQKSSQAPKLLFHYYDKDFNNEADTPDNFQSRRPNTSFCFLDIRSPGLGDTAMYLCATVGPANNEQFFGPGTRLTVL.

V and J are TRBV11-2 and TRBJ2-1, with 11 bases lining up with TRBD2. Germline V gene sequence: CDR1 SGHAT, CDR2 FQNNGV. The CDR3 is 17 residues long. Losses at the gene ends were 5 bases for V and 0 bases for J; bases not matched to a gene: 6. For the CDR3, the DNA is TGTGCCAGCAGCCTCGCTAGCGGGGGGCCCTCCTACAATGAGCAGTTCTTC. Translation: CASSLASGGPSYNEQFF.

The chain uses TRBV6-5 and TRBJ2-1; 9 bases agree with TRBD2. V lost 4 bases, J lost 7 bases, and 5 bases stayed unmatched. The CDR3 extends over 14 amino acids. From germline, CDR1 is MNHEY and CDR2 SVGAGI. The CDR3 reads CASSFLTSGNEQFF. CDR3 bases: TGTGCCAGCAGTTTCTTGACTAGCGGAAATGAGCAGTTCTTC.

This chain uses TRBV11-2 with TRBJ1-2; D uncertain. V was trimmed by 2 bases and J by 8 bases, leaving 12 bases between them. Germline assignment: CDR1 SGHAT and CDR2 FQNNGV. The CDR3 covers 13 residues. The CDR3 DNA reads as TGTGCCAGCAGCTTACGGCAGTATAGGGGCTACACCTTC. Translated, it gives CASSLRQYRGYTF.

The gene calls are TRBV5-1 and TRBJ2-3; D is undetermined. V lost 1 base, J lost 2 bases, and 14 bases lay in between. Germline values: CDR1 SGHRS, CDR2 YFSETQ. The CDR3 has 16 residues. The DNA for the CDR3 is TGCGCCAGCAGCTTGTCGGTCCCTACTGTCACAGATACGCAGTATTTT. Translating it yields CASSLSVPTVTDTQYF.

The rearrangement joins TRBV7-6 to TRBJ2-7; TRBD2 is a possible D gene (6 bases). V was trimmed by 0 bases and J by 5 bases, leaving 17 bases between them. CDR1 is SGHVS and CDR2 is FNYEAQ in the germline V gene. The CDR3 has 16 amino acids. The DNA of the CDR3 is TGTGCCAGCAGCTTAGCAGGGTTCGGGGGTGGGAACGAGCAGTACTTC. Translated, it gives CASSLAGFGGGNEQYF.

The chain links TRBV6-6 to TRBJ1-1, with no clear D. The germline V and J ends were trimmed by 6 bases and 8 bases, with 10 bases remaining between them. Germline values: CDR1 MNHNY, CDR2 SVGAGI (reference sequence). This CDR3 has 11 residues. Here the CDR3 DNA reads TGTGCCAGCAGGGTCCGGGAGGAAGCTTTCTTT. Its protein product is CASRVREEAFF.

The chain employs TRBV10-3 and TRBJ2-1; TRBD1 matches 9 bases. CDR3 length: 13 residues. Germline trimming cut 10 bases from V and 4 bases from J; bases unmatched to any gene: 5. Germline V gives CDR1 ENHRY, CDR2 SYGVKD. For the CDR3, the DNA is TGTGCCACCACCGGGACAGGGTACAATGAGCAGTTCTTC. It specifies CATTGTGYNEQFF.

This clonotype has only a few counts. The J gene is TRBJ2-1, the V gene TRBV20-1, with TRBD2 matching over 15 bases. The CDR3 is made up of 17 amino acids. V lost 3 bases and J lost 10; bases outside the gene matches: 13. Germline assignment: CDR1 DFQATT and CDR2 SNEGSKA (reference sequence). The DNA for the CDR3 is TGCAGTGCTAGTTCGCGGACTAGCGGGAGGGCCCCCCACGAGCAGTTCTTC. This sequence encodes CSASSRTSGRAPHEQFF.

This chain connects TRBV5-1 to TRBJ2-1; a possible D gene is TRBD1 (6 bases). This CDR3 contains 15 residues. Trimming pared 4 bases from V and 4 bases from J, leaving 15 bases between. Germline loops: CDR1 SGHRS, CDR2 YFSETQ. CDR3 amino acids: CASSTAGTSYNEQFF. The CDR3 coding sequence is TGCGCCAGCAGCACTGCCGGGACAAGTTACAATGAGCAGTTCTTC. The full variable domain, in which reference TRBV5-1 and TRBJ2-1 provide the parts outside the CDR3, is KAGVTQTPRYLIKTRGQQVTLSCSPISGHRSVSWYQQTPGQGLQFLFEYFSETQRNKGNFPGRFSGRQFSNSRSEMNVSTLELGDSALYLCASSTAGTSYNEQFFGPGTRLTVL.

V usage is TRBV5-1 and J usage is TRBJ2-5; perhaps TRBD2 as D (6 bases). The germline CDR1 and CDR2 sequences are SGHRS and YFSETQ. The CDR3 has 15 residues. V lost 4 bases to trimming and J lost 4 bases, with 17 bases between them. CDR3 coding DNA: TGCGCCAGCAGCACCTGGGGAGGAGAGGTAGAGACCCAGTACTTC. Translated: CASSTWGGEVETQYF.

The chain recombines TRBV9 with TRBJ2-1; the D gene is possibly TRBD2 (6 bases). Germline V gene data show CDR1 as SGDLS and CDR2 as YYNGEE. The CDR3 runs 17 residues. Trimming shortened V by 0 bases and J by 2 bases, and 15 bases separated the two germline ends. For the CDR3, the DNA is TGTGCCAGCAGCGTAGGCGGGACCCCGAGCCCCTACAATGAGCAGTTCTTC. It specifies CASSVGGTPSPYNEQFF.